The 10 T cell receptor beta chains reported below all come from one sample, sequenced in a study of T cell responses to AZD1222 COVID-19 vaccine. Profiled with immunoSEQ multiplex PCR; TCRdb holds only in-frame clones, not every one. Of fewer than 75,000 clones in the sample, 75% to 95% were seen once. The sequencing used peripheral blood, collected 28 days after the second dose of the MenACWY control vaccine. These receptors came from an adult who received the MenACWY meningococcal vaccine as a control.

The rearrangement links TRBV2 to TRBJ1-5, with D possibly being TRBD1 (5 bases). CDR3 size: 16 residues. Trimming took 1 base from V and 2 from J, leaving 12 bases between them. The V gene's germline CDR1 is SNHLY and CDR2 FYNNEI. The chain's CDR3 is CASSEGTQPGNQPQHF. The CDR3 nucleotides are TGTGCCAGCAGTGAAGGGACACAGCCTGGCAATCAGCCCCAGCATTTT.

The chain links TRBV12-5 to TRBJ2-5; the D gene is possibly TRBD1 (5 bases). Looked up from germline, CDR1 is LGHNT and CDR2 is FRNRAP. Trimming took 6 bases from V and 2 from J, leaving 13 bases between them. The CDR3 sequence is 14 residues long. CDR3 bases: TGTGCTAGTGGCCAGGGTAGGTCACAAGAGACCCAGTACTTC. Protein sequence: CASGQGRSQETQYF.

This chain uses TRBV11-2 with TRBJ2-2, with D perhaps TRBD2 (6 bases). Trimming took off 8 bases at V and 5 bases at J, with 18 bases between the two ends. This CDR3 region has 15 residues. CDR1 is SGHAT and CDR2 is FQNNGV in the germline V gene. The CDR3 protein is CASGRGSLGTGELFF. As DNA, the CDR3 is TGTGCCAGCGGACGGGGGTCCTTAGGGACCGGGGAGCTGTTTTTT.

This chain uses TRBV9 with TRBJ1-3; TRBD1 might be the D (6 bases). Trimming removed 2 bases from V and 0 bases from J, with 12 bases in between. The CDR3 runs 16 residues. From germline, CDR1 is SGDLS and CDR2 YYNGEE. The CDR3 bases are TGTGCCAGCAGCGTCGGGGACATACGCTCTGGAAACACCATATATTTT. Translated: CASSVGDIRSGNTIYF.

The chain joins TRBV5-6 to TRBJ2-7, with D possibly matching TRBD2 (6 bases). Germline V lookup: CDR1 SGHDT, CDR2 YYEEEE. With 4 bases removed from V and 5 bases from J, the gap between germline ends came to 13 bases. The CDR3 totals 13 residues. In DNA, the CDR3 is TGTGCCAGCAGCCCGACGGGGGTCGACGAGCAGTACTTC. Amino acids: CASSPTGVDEQYF.

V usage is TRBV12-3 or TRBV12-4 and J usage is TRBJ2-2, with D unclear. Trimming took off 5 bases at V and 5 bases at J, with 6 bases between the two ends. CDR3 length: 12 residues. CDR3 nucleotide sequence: TGTGCCAGCAGTGACGGGACCGGGGAGCTGTTTTTT. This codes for CASSDGTGELFF.

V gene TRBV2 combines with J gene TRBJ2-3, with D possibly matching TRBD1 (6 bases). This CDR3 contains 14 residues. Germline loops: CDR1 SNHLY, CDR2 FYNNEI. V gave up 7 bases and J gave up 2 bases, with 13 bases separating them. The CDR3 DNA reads TGTGCCAGCAACCGGGACACTTCCACAGATACGCAGTATTTT. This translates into CASNRDTSTDTQYF.

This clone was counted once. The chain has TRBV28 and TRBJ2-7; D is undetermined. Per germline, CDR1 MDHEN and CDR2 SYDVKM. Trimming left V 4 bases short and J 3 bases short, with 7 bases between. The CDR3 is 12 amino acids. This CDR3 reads CASSSRGYEQYF. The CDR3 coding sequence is TGTGCCAGCAGTTCCCGTGGCTACGAGCAGTACTTC.

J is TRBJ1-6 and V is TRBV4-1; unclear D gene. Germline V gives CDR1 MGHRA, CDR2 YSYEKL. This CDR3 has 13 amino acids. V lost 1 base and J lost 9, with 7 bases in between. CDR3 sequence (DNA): TGCGCCAGCAGCCAAGCGGGAGGTTCACCCCTCCACTTT. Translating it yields CASSQAGGSPLHF.

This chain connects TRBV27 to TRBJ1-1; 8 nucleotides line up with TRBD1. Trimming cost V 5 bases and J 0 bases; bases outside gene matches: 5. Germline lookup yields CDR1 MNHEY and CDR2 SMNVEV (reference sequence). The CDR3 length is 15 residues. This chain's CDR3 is CASSPRTGMNTEAFF. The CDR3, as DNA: TGTGCCAGCAGTCCAAGGACAGGGATGAACACTGAAGCTTTCTTT.